Below, 25 T cell receptor beta chains from the same sample are listed, as sequenced in a study of blood T cell repertoires in COVID-19. Assay used: immunoSEQ multiplex PCR; TCRdb lists only in-frame clones, some missing. The table has hundreds of thousands of clones, about 83% seen once. The sample consisted of PBMCs or T cells enriched from blood (not recorded which). The receptors were gathered from a woman aged 45-60 years who had recovered from COVID-19.

J is TRBJ1-1 and V is TRBV29-1; a possible D gene is TRBD1 (5 bases). Germline values: CDR1 SQVTM, CDR2 ANQGSEA. Trimming stripped 2 bases from V and 2 bases from J, with 9 bases between. CDR3 length: 13 residues. The CDR3 coding sequence is TGCAGCGTTGAACCCAGGGTAAACACTGAAGCTTTCTTT. This sequence encodes CSVEPRVNTEAFF.

This clone came up once. The chain employs TRBV21-1 and TRBJ2-1; the table's D call, TRBD2, was not checked against the DNA. TRBV21-1 is assigned pseudogene status. There are 16 residues in the CDR3. CDR3 amino acids: CASSKDPSGTDNEQFF. The DNA for the CDR3 is TGTGCCAGCAGCAAAGACCCCAGCGGGACCGACAATGAGCAGTTCTTC.

The chain is built from TRBV18 and TRBJ1-4, with TRBD1 matching 7 bases. This CDR3 is 13 amino acids long. Trimming took 6 bases from V and 7 from J; bases not matched to a gene: 5. In germline, CDR1 is KGHSH, CDR2 LQKENI. The CDR3 DNA is TGTGCCAGCTCGACAGGGATAAGTGAAAAACTGTTTTTT. Translating gives CASSTGISEKLFF. The full variable domain, its missing parts supplied by reference TRBV18 and TRBJ1-4, is NAGVMQNPRHLVRRRGQEARLRCSPMKGHSHVYWYRQLPEEGLKFMVYLQKENIIDESGMPKERFSAEFPKEGPSILRIQQVVRGDSAAYFCASSTGISEKLFFGSGTQLSVL.

The chain couples TRBV6-6 to TRBJ1-2; TRBD1 agrees at 7 bases. The ends lost 2 bases at V and 10 bases at J; junction bases unmatched: 7. This CDR3 is built from 13 residues. Germline CDR1 reads MNHNY; CDR2 reads SVGAGI (reference sequence). CDR3 DNA sequence: TGTGCCAGCAGTTACGAGGGGGCGCGGGACTACACCTTC. Translated: CASSYEGARDYTF.

The chain couples TRBV9 to TRBJ2-1; no firm D call. The CDR3 is made up of 15 amino acids. Trimming left V 0 bases short and J 0 bases short, with 7 bases between. Germline V gives CDR1 SGDLS, CDR2 YYNGEE. The CDR3 DNA follows: TGTGCCAGCAGCGTAGATCCGGGCTCCTACAATGAGCAGTTCTTC. Its protein product is CASSVDPGSYNEQFF.

V and J are TRBV11-2 and TRBJ1-4; D is uncertain. Germline CDR1 and CDR2: SGHAT and FQNNGV. The CDR3 covers 15 residues. V shed 8 bases and J shed 0 bases, with 13 bases lying between them. Here the CDR3 reads CASLPRIATNEKLFF. The CDR3, as DNA: TGTGCCAGCCTCCCGCGGATAGCAACTAATGAAAAACTGTTTTTT.

The chain combines TRBV12-2 with TRBJ1-1; no DNA check was done on the table's D call, TRBD1. TRBV12-2 is described as a pseudogene. This CDR3 is 16 amino acids long. In DNA, the CDR3 is TGTGCAAGTCGCTTAGCGCTAGGGACAGGGGGCGCCGGAGCTTTCTTT. Translation gives CASRLALGTGGAGAFF.

V and J are TRBV6-2 or TRBV6-3 and TRBJ1-2; 7 nucleotides match TRBD1. CDR1 is MNHEY and CDR2 is SVGEGT in the germline V gene. The V gene end was trimmed by 4 bases and the J gene end by 9 bases; junction bases not matched to a gene: 11. The CDR3 extends over 14 amino acids. The CDR3 loop is CASSSRGPRPRYTF. The CDR3 nucleotides are TGTGCCAGCAGTTCAAGGGGGCCGCGGCCACGCTACACCTTC.

The V and J genes are TRBV7-2 and TRBJ1-1; unclear D gene. V lost 1 base, J lost 10 bases, and 10 bases lay in between. The CDR3 contains 12 residues. Per germline, CDR1 SGHTA and CDR2 FQGNSA. CDR3: CASSLERRRAFF. The CDR3 coding sequence is TGTGCCAGCAGCTTAGAACGGCGGAGAGCTTTCTTT.

The chain recombines TRBV6-5 with TRBJ2-7, with 11 bases identical to TRBD2. V lost 3 bases, J lost 3 bases, and 4 bases stayed unmatched. Germline lookup yields CDR1 MNHEY and CDR2 SVGAGI. CDR3 length: 15 amino acids. The CDR3 protein is CASSYSSGRVYEQYF. The CDR3 region has the DNA TGTGCCAGCAGTTATAGTAGCGGGAGGGTCTACGAGCAGTACTTC.

The V call is TRBV29-1, the J call TRBJ1-2; weak D call: TRBD1 (5 bases). V lost 4 bases and J lost 4, with 7 bases in between. This CDR3 has 11 residues. Germline V gene lookup returns CDR1 SQVTM and CDR2 ANQGSEA. The CDR3 loop reads CSVGQFYGYTF. CDR3 nucleotide sequence: TGCAGCGTTGGACAGTTCTATGGCTACACCTTC.

The chain links TRBV3-1 (or the pseudogene TRBV3-2) to TRBJ1-5, with TRBD1 matching over 11 bases. The CDR3 contains 16 residues. V lost 5 bases and J lost 2; bases outside the gene matches: 5. Germline V gene lookup returns CDR1 LGHDT and CDR2 YNNKEL (reference sequence). CDR3 sequence: CASSESDRGRNQPQHF. In DNA, the CDR3 is TGTGCCAGCAGCGAATCGGACAGGGGGCGCAATCAGCCCCAGCATTTT.

This chain connects TRBV30 to TRBJ1-5; 9 bases match TRBD1. There are 14 residues in the CDR3. With 2 bases clipped from V and 4 bases from J, the junction kept 3 bases outside the gene matches. Per germline, CDR1 GTSNPN and CDR2 SVGIG (reference sequence). Written as DNA, the CDR3 is TGTGCCTGGAGTATGGGACAGGGTAATCAGCCCCAGCATTTT. Translating gives CAWSMGQGNQPQHF.

This chain uses TRBV7-2 with TRBJ2-5; D ambiguous. The CDR3 runs to 15 residues. CDR1 and CDR2 from the germline V gene are SGHTA and FQGNSA. V was shortened by 5 bases and J by 2 bases, with 15 bases between the two germline ends. CDR3 nucleotide sequence: TGTGCCAGCAGCACCTACTCGATCCCGCAAGAGACCCAGTACTTC. As protein: CASSTYSIPQETQYF. Drawing the rest from reference TRBV7-2 and TRBJ2-5, the complete variable domain is GAGVSQSPSNKVTEKGKDVELRCDPISGHTALYWYRQSLGQGLEFLIYFQGNSAPDKSGLPSDRFSAERTGGSVSTLTIQRTQQEDSAVYLCASSTYSIPQETQYFGPGTRLLVL.

This sequence joins TRBV7-2 and TRBJ1-5, with 7 bases identical to TRBD1. Trimming at V came to 1 base and at J to 3 bases, leaving 3 bases not matched to a gene. The CDR3 extends over 15 amino acids. Germline CDR1 SGHTA, CDR2 FQGNSA. The CDR3 region has the DNA TGTGCCAGCAGCTTAGTGACAGGGAACAATCAGCCCCAGCATTTT. Translation: CASSLVTGNNQPQHF.

V usage is TRBV7-2 and J usage is TRBJ1-4; TRBD1 matches 7 bases. The CDR3 sequence is 15 residues long. V trimming: 5 bases; J trimming: 1 base; junction bases outside the gene matches: 4. Germline V lookup: CDR1 SGHTA, CDR2 FQGNSA. CDR3 region: CASSIQGGTNEKLFF. The CDR3 nucleotides read TGTGCCAGCAGCATCCAGGGGGGAACTAATGAAAAACTGTTTTTT. Together with reference TRBV7-2 and TRBJ1-4, the CDR3 gives the full variable domain: GAGVSQSPSNKVTEKGKDVELRCDPISGHTALYWYRQSLGQGLEFLIYFQGNSAPDKSGLPSDRFSAERTGGSVSTLTIQRTQQEDSAVYLCASSIQGGTNEKLFFGSGTQLSVL.

For this clone: Compared with germline, one end of the junction differs, possibly owing to a read error. V and J are TRBV28 and TRBJ1-2; no firm D call. Germline V gives CDR1 MDHEN, CDR2 SYDVKM. This CDR3 contains 11 residues. The CDR3 bases are TGTGCCAGCAGTTTAAGAGGGCCACCCTTCTTC. It codes for CASSLRGPPFF.

This chain links TRBV7-2 with TRBJ1-6, with D hard to call. Germline V gene data show CDR1 as SGHTA and CDR2 as FQGNSA. The CDR3 has 13 residues. V was trimmed by 5 bases and J by 5 bases, leaving 7 bases between them. CDR3 nucleotide sequence: TGTGCCAGCAGCAGATTAGATAATTCACCCCTCCACTTT. Its protein is CASSRLDNSPLHF.

This clone was counted between two and nine times. The chain links TRBV3-1 (or the pseudogene TRBV3-2) to TRBJ2-4; TRBD2 aligns across 11 bases. The CDR3 covers 16 residues. Losses at the gene ends were 4 bases for V and 0 bases for J; bases not matched to a gene: 2. In germline, CDR1 is LGHDT, CDR2 YNNKEL (reference sequence). CDR3 residues: CASSRTSGLAKNIQYF. For the CDR3, the DNA is TGTGCCAGCAGCCGGACTAGCGGGTTAGCCAAAAACATTCAGTACTTC.

The chain recombines TRBV4-1 with TRBJ1-5; 9 bases are a match to TRBD1. The CDR3 has 16 residues. Germline CDR1 and CDR2: MGHRA and YSYEKL. V lost 4 bases and J lost 7; bases outside the gene matches: 11. The CDR3 bases are TGCGCCAGCAGCCGCCCAGGGACAGGGAACGACCAGCCCCAGCATTTT. It codes for CASSRPGTGNDQPQHF.

This sequence joins TRBV1 and TRBJ2-7; the table's D call TRBD1 went unverified against the DNA. TRBV1 is classified as a pseudogene. The CDR3 has 14 amino acids. This chain's CDR3 is CTSPGTGSSHGQYF. The CDR3 DNA sequence: TGCACCAGCCCCGGGACAGGGTCCTCTCATGGGCAGTACTTC.

The gene calls are TRBV4-2 and TRBJ2-1, with D perhaps TRBD2 (6 bases). The CDR3 has 14 residues. Germline values: CDR1 LGHNA, CDR2 YNFKEQ. Trimming stripped 11 bases from V and 2 bases from J, with 16 bases between. The CDR3 here is CACSAGNTYNEQFF. The CDR3 bases are TGTGCCTGCTCTGCGGGGAACACCTACAATGAGCAGTTCTTC.

V gene TRBV13 combines with J gene TRBJ1-4; D not resolved. This CDR3 spans 14 amino acids. V was cut by 0 bases and J by 7 bases, with 9 bases left in between. The germline V gene has CDR1 PRHDT and CDR2 FYEKMQ (reference sequence). DNA for the CDR3: TGTGCCAGCAGCTTAGGCCGGGAGACTGAAAAACTGTTTTTT. Translating gives CASSLGRETEKLFF. Full variable domain (remainder filled in from reference TRBV13 and TRBJ1-4): AAGVIQSPRHLIKEKRETATLKCYPIPRHDTVYWYQQGPGQDPQFLISFYEKMQSDKGSIPDRFSAQQFSDYHSELNMSSLELGDSALYFCASSLGRETEKLFFGSGTQLSVL.

This clone was observed once. The rearrangement uses TRBV5-6 and TRBJ2-3; D is possibly TRBD2 (6 bases). CDR1 SGHDT and CDR2 YYEEEE come from the germline V gene. The V and J ends lost 2 bases and 0 bases respectively, with 13 bases between them. The CDR3 runs to 16 residues. In DNA, the CDR3 is TGTGCCAGCAGCTTTTTTACGGGGACTAGCACAGATACGCAGTATTTT. As protein: CASSFFTGTSTDTQYF.

This rearrangement joins TRBV19 to TRBJ1-1; D is unclear. The germline gives CDR1 LNHDA, CDR2 SQIVND (reference sequence). Trimming left V 7 bases short and J 8 bases short, with 11 bases between. This CDR3 comprises 11 residues. The CDR3, as DNA: TGTGCCAGTACTCTTTTGAGCGAAGCTTTCTTT. Amino acids: CASTLLSEAFF.